Given below is one T cell receptor beta chain in context. These data come from a study of control samples from healthy donors and cancer patients. The CDR3 has 16 amino acids. Germline V gene data show CDR1 as LGHDT and CDR2 as YNNKEL (reference sequence). With 3 bases clipped from V and 6 bases from J, the junction kept 7 bases outside the gene matches. Profiled with immunoSEQ multiplex PCR; TCRdb holds only in-frame clones, not every one. The table lists 150,000 to 200,000 clones, over 85% of them singletons, with about 1.4% in the top ten. The V and J genes are TRBV3-1 (or the pseudogene TRBV3-2) and TRBJ2-2; TRBD2 agrees at 10 bases. This TCR derives from a man aged 30 to 45 in good health. Material: blood. The CDR3 coding sequence is TGTGCCAGCAGCCAGAAGGGAGCGGGGGGGGCCGGGGAGCTGTTTTTT. Amino acid sequence: CASSQKGAGGAGELFF.